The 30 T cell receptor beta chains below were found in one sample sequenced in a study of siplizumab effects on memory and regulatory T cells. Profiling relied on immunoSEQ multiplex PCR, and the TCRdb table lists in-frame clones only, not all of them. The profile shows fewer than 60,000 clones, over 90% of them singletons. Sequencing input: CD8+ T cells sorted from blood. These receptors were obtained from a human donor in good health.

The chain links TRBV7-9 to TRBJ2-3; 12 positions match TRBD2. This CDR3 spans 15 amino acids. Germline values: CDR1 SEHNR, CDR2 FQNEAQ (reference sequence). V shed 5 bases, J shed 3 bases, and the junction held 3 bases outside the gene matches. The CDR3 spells CASSVLAGGTDTQYF. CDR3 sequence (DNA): TGTGCCAGCAGCGTACTAGCGGGAGGTACAGATACGCAGTATTTT.

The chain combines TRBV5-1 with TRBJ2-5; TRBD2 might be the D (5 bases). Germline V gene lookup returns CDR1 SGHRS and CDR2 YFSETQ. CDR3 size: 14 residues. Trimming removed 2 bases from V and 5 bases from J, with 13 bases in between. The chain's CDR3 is CASSFSSSGETQYF. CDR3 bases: TGCGCCAGCAGCTTCTCTTCCAGCGGCGAGACCCAGTACTTC.

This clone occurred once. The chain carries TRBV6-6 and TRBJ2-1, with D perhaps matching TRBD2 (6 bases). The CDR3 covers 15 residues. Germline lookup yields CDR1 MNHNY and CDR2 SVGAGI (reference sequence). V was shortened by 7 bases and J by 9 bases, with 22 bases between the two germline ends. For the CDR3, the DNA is TGTGCCAGCATCCCGCAGGAGGGGACCGGCCTTGAGCAGTTCTTC. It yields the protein CASIPQEGTGLEQFF.

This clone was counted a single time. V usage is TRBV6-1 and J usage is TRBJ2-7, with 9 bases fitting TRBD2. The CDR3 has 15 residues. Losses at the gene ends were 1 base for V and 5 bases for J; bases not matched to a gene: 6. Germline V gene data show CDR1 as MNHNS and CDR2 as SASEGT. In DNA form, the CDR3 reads TGTGCCAGCAGTGAAGTAGCGGGAGAACAACACGAGCAGTACTTC. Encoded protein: CASSEVAGEQHEQYF.

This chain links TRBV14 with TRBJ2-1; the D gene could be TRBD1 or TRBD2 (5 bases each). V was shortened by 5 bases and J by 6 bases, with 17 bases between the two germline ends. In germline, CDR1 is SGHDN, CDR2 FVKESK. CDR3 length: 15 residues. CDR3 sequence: CASSNPGPRSNEQFF. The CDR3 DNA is TGTGCCAGCAGCAATCCGGGACCTAGGTCCAATGAGCAGTTCTTC.

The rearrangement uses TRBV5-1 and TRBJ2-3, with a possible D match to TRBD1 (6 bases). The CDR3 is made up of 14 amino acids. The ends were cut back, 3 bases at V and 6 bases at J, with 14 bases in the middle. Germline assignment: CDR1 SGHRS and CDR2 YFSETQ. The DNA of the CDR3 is TGCGCCAGCAGCTCCGGATACAGGGCGGATACGCAGTATTTT. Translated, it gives CASSSGYRADTQYF.

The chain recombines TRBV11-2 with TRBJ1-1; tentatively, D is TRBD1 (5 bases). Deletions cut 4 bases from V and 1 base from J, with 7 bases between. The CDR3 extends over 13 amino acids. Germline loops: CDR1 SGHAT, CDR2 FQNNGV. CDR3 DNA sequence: TGTGCCAGCAGCTCCGGACAGAACACTGAAGCTTTCTTT. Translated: CASSSGQNTEAFF.

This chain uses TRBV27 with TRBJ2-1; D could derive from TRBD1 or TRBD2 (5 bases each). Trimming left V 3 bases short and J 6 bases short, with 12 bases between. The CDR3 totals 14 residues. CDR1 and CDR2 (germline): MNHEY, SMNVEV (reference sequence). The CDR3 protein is CASSFWPGTNEQFF. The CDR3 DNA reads TGTGCCAGCAGTTTTTGGCCCGGGACCAATGAGCAGTTCTTC.

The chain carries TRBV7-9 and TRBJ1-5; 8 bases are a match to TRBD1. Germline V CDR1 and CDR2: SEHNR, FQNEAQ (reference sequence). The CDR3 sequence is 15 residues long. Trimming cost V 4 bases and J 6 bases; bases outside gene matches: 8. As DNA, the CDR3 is TGTGCCAGCAGCTCAACGACAGGGGTTGCTCAGCCCCAGCATTTT. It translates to CASSSTTGVAQPQHF.

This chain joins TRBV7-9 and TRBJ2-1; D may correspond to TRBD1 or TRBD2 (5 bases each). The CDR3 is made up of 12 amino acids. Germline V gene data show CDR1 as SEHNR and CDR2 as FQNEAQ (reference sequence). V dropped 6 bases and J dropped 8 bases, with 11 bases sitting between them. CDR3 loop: CASRALGDEQFF. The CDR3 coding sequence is TGTGCCAGCAGGGCACTAGGGGATGAGCAGTTCTTC.

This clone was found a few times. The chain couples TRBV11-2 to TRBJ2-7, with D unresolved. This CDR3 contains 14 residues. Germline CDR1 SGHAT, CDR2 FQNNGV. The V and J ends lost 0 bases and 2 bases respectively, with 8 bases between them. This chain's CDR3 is CASSLDPRPYEQYF. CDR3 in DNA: TGTGCCAGCAGCTTAGATCCCAGGCCCTACGAGCAGTACTTC.

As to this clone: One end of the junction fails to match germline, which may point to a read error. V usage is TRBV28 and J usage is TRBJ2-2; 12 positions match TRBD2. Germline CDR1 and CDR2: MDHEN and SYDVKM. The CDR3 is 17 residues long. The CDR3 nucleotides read TGTGCCAGCAGTGGACGGACTAGCGGGACGAACACCAGGGAGCTGTTTTTT. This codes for CASSGRTSGTNTRELFF.

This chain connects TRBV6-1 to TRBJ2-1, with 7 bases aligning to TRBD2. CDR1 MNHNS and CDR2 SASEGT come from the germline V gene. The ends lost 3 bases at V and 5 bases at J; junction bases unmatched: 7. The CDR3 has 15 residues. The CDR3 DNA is TGTGCCAGCAGTGATCCGGGAGGTTTCAACAATGAGCAGTTCTTC. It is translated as CASSDPGGFNNEQFF.

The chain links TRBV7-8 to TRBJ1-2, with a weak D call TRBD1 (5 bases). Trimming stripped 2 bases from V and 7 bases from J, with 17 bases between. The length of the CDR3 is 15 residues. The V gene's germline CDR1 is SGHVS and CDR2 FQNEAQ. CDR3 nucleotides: TGTGCCAGCAGCTTAAAGTCCGACAGCCATTTTGGCTACACCTTC. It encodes CASSLKSDSHFGYTF.

The DNA of the CDR3 is TGTGCCAGCAGCTTGGTGAGCGGGTACCAGAATCCCTCCTACAATGAGCAGTTCTTC. Translating gives CASSLVSGYQNPSYNEQFF. V and J are TRBV5-6 and TRBJ2-1, with D tentatively TRBD2 (6 bases). V was trimmed by 0 bases and J by 0 bases, leaving 19 bases between them. Germline V lookup: CDR1 SGHDT, CDR2 YYEEEE. The CDR3 length is 19 residues.

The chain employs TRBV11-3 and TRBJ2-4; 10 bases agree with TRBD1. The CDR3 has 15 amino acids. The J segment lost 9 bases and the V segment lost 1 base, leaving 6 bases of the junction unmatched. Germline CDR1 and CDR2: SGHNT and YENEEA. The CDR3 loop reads CASSLGQGAQGIQYF. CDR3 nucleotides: TGTGCCAGCAGCTTAGGACAGGGGGCGCAGGGCATTCAGTACTTC.

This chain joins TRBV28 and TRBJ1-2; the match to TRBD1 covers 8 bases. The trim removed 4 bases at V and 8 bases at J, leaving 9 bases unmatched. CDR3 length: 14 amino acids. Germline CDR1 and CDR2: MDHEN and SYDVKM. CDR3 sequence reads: CASSYDMTGAGYTF. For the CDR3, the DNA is TGTGCCAGCAGTTACGACATGACAGGGGCGGGCTACACCTTC.

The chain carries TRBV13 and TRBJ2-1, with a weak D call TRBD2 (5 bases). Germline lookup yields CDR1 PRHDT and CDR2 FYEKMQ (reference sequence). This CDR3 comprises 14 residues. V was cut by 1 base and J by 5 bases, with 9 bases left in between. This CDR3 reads CASSLVTEDNEQFF. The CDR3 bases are TGTGCCAGCAGCTTAGTCACGGAGGACAATGAGCAGTTCTTC.

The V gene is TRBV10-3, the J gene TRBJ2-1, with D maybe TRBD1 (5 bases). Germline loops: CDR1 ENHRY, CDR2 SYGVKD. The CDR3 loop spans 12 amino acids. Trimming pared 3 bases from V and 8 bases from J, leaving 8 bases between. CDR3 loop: CAISEGVHEQFF. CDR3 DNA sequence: TGTGCCATCAGTGAAGGGGTCCATGAGCAGTTCTTC.

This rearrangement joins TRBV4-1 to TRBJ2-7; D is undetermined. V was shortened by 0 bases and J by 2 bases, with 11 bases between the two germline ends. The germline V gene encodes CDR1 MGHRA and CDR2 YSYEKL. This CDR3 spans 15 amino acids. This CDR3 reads CASSQEDVSTYEQYF. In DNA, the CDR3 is TGCGCCAGCAGCCAAGAGGATGTCAGTACCTACGAGCAGTACTTC.

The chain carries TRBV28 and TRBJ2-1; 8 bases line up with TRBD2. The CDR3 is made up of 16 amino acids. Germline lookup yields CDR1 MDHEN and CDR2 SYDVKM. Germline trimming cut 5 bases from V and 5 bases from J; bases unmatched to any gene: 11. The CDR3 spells CASSPLGLDINNEQFF. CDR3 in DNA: TGTGCCAGCAGTCCGTTGGGACTAGACATAAACAATGAGCAGTTCTTC.

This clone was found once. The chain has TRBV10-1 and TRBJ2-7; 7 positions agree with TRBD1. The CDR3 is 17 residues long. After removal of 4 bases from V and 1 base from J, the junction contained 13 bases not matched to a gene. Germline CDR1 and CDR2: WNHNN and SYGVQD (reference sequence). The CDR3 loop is CASSGFDRDTFSYEQYF. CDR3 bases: TGCGCCAGCAGTGGATTCGACAGGGATACTTTTTCCTACGAGCAGTACTTC.

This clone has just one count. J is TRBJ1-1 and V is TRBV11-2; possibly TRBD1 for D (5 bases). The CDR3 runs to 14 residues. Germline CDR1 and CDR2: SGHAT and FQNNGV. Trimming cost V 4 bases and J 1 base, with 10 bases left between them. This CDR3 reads CASSSEGKNTEAFF. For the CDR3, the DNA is TGTGCCAGCAGCTCCGAGGGGAAGAACACTGAAGCTTTCTTT.

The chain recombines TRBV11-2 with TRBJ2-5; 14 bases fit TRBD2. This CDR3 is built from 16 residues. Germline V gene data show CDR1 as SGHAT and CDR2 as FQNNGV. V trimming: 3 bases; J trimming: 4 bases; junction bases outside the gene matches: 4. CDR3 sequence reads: CASSFRGLAGGETQYF. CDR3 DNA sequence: TGTGCCAGCAGCTTCCGCGGACTAGCGGGAGGAGAGACCCAGTACTTC.

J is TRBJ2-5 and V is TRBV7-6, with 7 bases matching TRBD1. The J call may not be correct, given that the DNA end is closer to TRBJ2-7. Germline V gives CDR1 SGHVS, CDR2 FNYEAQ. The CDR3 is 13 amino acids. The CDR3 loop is CASSAKTGYEQYF. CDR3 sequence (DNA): TGTGCCAGCAGCGCCAAGACAGGGTACGAGCAGTACTTC.

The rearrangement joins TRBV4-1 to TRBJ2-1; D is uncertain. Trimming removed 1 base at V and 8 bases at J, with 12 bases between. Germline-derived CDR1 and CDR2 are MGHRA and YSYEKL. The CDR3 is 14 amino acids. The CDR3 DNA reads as TGCGCCAGCAGCCAAGCCCCGGCCCTTTATGAGCAGTTCTTC. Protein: CASSQAPALYEQFF.

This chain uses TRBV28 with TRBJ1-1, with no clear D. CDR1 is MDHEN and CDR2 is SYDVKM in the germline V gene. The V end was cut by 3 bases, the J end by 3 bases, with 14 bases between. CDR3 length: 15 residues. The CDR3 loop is CASSFLVSWDTEAFF. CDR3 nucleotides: TGTGCCAGCAGTTTCCTGGTTTCATGGGACACTGAAGCTTTCTTT.

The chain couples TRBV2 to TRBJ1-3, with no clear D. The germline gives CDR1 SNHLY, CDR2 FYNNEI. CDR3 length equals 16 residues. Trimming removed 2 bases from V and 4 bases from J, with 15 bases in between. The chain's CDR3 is CASSESLWAPGNTIYF. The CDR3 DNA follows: TGTGCCAGCAGTGAAAGCCTTTGGGCTCCCGGAAACACCATATATTTT.

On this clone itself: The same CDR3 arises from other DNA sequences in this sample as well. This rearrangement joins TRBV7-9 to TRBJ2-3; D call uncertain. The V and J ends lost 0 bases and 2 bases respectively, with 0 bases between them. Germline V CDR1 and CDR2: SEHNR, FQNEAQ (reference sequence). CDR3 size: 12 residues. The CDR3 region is CASSLATDTQYF. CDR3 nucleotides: TGTGCCAGCAGCTTAGCCACAGATACGCAGTATTTT.

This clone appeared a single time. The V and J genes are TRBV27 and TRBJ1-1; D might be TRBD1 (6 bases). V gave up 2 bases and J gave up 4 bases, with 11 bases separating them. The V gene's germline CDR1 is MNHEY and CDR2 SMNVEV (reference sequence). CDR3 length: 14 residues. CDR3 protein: CASSLGRGLTEAFF. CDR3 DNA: TGTGCCAGCAGTTTAGGCCGGGGGCTCACTGAAGCTTTCTTT.